A few counts support the clone carrying this T cell receptor beta chain. What it binds is not known. The source of the sample is a study of graft-versus-host responses after intestinal transplantation. Study as a whole: In this cohort, recipients had multivisceral, liver-intestinal, or isolated intestinal transplants. Study-wide findings and caveats: Recipient marrow contained GvH clones, some of which appeared first in ileum or blood. When patients had graft-donor T cell macrochimerism, their allografts held high graft-versus-host to host-versus-graft clonal ratios.

V was clipped by 5 bases and J by 2 bases, with 16 bases between them. This CDR3 is 16 amino acids long. Germline CDR1 SGHAT, CDR2 FQNNGV. Produced via immunoSEQ multiplex PCR; TCRdb's table is partial and in-frame only. The table includes about 38,000 clones, 83% detected once. Sequencing used PBMCs, obtained about 1,000 days after transplant. This TCR was recovered from a human patient who received an intestinal transplant, so some T cells may come from the graft donor. The chain combines TRBV11-2 with TRBJ2-1; maybe TRBD2 (5 bases). CDR3 bases: TGTGCCAGCAGCGTTACGCGGAGGAGGACCTACAATGAGCAGTTCTTC. Protein: CASSVTRRRTYNEQFF.